The 12 T cell receptor beta chains presented below share a single source sample, sequenced in a study of blood T cell repertoires in COVID-19. Clones were read by immunoSEQ multiplex PCR, and TCRdb kept only the in-frame ones, dropping some. The data hold some 340,000 clones, with approximately 90% observed a single time. Sequences were obtained from PBMCs or T cells enriched from blood (not recorded which). The source is a woman in her thirties who had been exposed to COVID-19.

Only one count was recorded for this clone. The chain has TRBV30 and TRBJ2-7, with a tentative D call TRBD1 (6 bases). V was clipped by 0 bases and J by 3 bases, with 18 bases between them. Looked up from germline, CDR1 is GTSNPN and CDR2 is SVGIG (reference sequence). The length of the CDR3 is 16 residues. The CDR3 DNA sequence: TGTGCCTGGAGTGTTCCGTCAGGGGTGGTCAGCTACGAGCAGTACTTC. Translation gives CAWSVPSGVVSYEQYF.

This chain uses TRBV25-1 with TRBJ1-2, with D maybe TRBD1 (5 bases). CDR3 size: 15 residues. V was trimmed by 4 bases and J by 8 bases, leaving 20 bases between them. CDR1 MGHDK and CDR2 SYGVNS come from the germline V gene. The CDR3 nucleotides are TGTGCCAGCAGTGTCGGGACTCTTCAAGGGGACGGCTACACCTTC. It yields the protein CASSVGTLQGDGYTF.

The CDR3 region is CASSGIKEQYF. CDR3 nucleotide sequence: TGTGCCAGCAGTGGCATAAAGGAGCAGTACTTC. The V and J genes are TRBV28 and TRBJ2-7, with no clear D. This CDR3 is built from 11 residues. Trimming pared 5 bases from V and 7 bases from J, leaving 9 bases between. Germline CDR1 reads MDHEN; CDR2 reads SYDVKM.

This clone was recorded once. The chain uses TRBV10-3 and TRBJ2-6, with TRBD1 matching over 8 bases. The germline CDR1 and CDR2 sequences are ENHRY and SYGVKD. The CDR3 contains 18 residues. The ends lost 4 bases at V and 0 bases at J; junction bases unmatched: 8. CDR3 nucleotides: TGTGCCATCAGTGGGGGGCAGGGGGCGATCTCTGGGGCCAACGTCCTGACTTTC. Encoded protein: CAISGGQGAISGANVLTF.

The rearrangement joins TRBV12-3 or TRBV12-4 to TRBJ1-3; no clear D gene. Deletions cut 6 bases from V and 11 bases from J, with 14 bases between. CDR3 length: 12 residues. The CDR3 DNA reads as TGTGCCAGCAGATATAAGGAGGCTCCCATATATTTT. Translation: CASRYKEAPIYF.

The chain uses TRBV7-2 and TRBJ1-1; D remains unclear. The CDR3 sequence is 15 residues long. V was cut by 1 base and J by 7 bases, with 16 bases left in between. Germline assignment: CDR1 SGHTA and CDR2 FQGNSA. In nucleotides, the CDR3 is TGTGCCAGCAGCTTAGAGCTACAGAACCGCGTTGAAGCTTTCTTT. Translating it yields CASSLELQNRVEAFF.

The chain combines TRBV7-9 with TRBJ2-1; a weak D match, TRBD2 (5 bases). CDR1 and CDR2 (germline): SEHNR, FQNEAQ (reference sequence). This CDR3 region has 14 residues. V gave up 1 base and J gave up 4 bases, with 8 bases separating them. Here the CDR3 DNA reads TGTGCCAGCAGCTTAGTGGACTTATACAATGAGCAGTTCTTC. Translating gives CASSLVDLYNEQFF.

The chain employs TRBV2 and TRBJ1-5; TRBD1 aligns across 8 bases. CDR1 SNHLY and CDR2 FYNNEI come from the germline V gene. The CDR3 has 15 amino acids. With 6 bases clipped from V and 6 bases from J, the junction kept 10 bases outside the gene matches. The CDR3 loop is CASRVDREGGQPQHF. The CDR3 region has the DNA TGTGCCAGCAGGGTGGACAGGGAAGGAGGTCAGCCCCAGCATTTT.

The chain has TRBV7-2 and TRBJ1-1, with unresolved D. V lost 1 base to trimming and J lost 8 bases, with 11 bases between them. The CDR3 has 13 residues. Per germline, CDR1 SGHTA and CDR2 FQGNSA. The CDR3 DNA sequence: TGTGCCAGCAGCTTAGTATTCGCCCAGGAAGCTTTCTTT. Translated, it gives CASSLVFAQEAFF.

The rearrangement links TRBV2 to TRBJ2-1, with 9 nucleotides matching TRBD1. CDR3 size: 15 residues. Losses at the gene ends were 6 bases for V and 1 base for J; bases not matched to a gene: 4. Germline CDR1 is SNHLY and CDR2 is FYNNEI. The CDR3 sequence is CASRNRGQSYNEQFF. CDR3 sequence (DNA): TGTGCCAGCAGGAACAGGGGGCAGTCCTACAATGAGCAGTTCTTC.

This clone has a handful of counts. The V and J genes are TRBV10-3 and TRBJ2-7; the match to TRBD1 covers 9 bases. Germline V gene data show CDR1 as ENHRY and CDR2 as SYGVKD. The CDR3 runs 16 residues. V shed 5 bases, J shed 2 bases, and the junction held 10 bases outside the gene matches. The CDR3 loop is CAISPRGQGLPYEQYF. CDR3 nucleotide sequence: TGTGCCATCAGTCCTAGAGGACAGGGGCTCCCCTACGAGCAGTACTTC.

The chain uses TRBV18 and TRBJ1-6; D is possibly TRBD1 (5 bases). Germline V gives CDR1 KGHSH, CDR2 LQKENI. The CDR3 is made up of 14 amino acids. Between the trimmed V and J ends, which lost 3 bases and 10 bases, there was a span of 13 bases. Here the CDR3 DNA reads TGTGCCAGCTCACCGAAGGAGGGGAACTCACCCCTCCACTTT. Translation gives CASSPKEGNSPLHF.